These 25 T cell receptor beta chains were sequenced from one sample in a study of T cells in localized non-small cell lung cancer. Libraries were prepared by immunoSEQ multiplex PCR; TCRdb keeps only in-frame clonotypes and omits some of them. In the table there are fewer than 100,000 clones, roughly 87% of which are singletons. This specimen was peripheral blood, taken before any cancer treatment. Receptors were obtained from a man between 40 and 70 years old with stage I squamous cell lung carcinoma.

Many counts were recorded for this clone. The genes are TRBV11-2 and TRBJ1-1; D is unclear. From germline, CDR1 is SGHAT and CDR2 FQNNGV. Between the trimmed V and J ends, which lost 0 bases and 4 bases, there was a span of 12 bases. The length of the CDR3 is 15 residues. The CDR3 protein is CASSLDGKGGTEAFF. The CDR3 bases are TGTGCCAGCAGCTTAGATGGAAAGGGTGGCACTGAAGCTTTCTTT.

This clone appeared once. The chain carries TRBV28 and TRBJ2-2; D possibly matches TRBD1 or TRBD2 (7 bases each). V was shortened by 3 bases and J by 7 bases, with 15 bases between the two germline ends. The CDR3 loop spans 15 amino acids. CDR1 and CDR2 from the germline V gene are MDHEN and SYDVKM. CDR3 nucleotide sequence: TGTGCCAGCAGTTTGCCAGGGGGGGTAGGCGGGGAGCTGTTTTTT. It yields the protein CASSLPGGVGGELFF.

The rearrangement uses TRBV7-2 and TRBJ2-2; weak D call: TRBD2 (5 bases). Germline V CDR1 and CDR2: SGHTA, FQGNSA. The CDR3 extends over 14 amino acids. Trimming removed 5 bases from V and 6 bases from J, with 13 bases in between. CDR3: CASSPTDFPGELFF. CDR3 nucleotides: TGTGCCAGCAGCCCGACGGACTTTCCCGGGGAGCTGTTTTTT.

J is TRBJ1-1 and V is TRBV5-1; D call uncertain. Germline CDR1 is SGHRS and CDR2 is YFSETQ. With 4 bases removed from V and 5 bases from J, the gap between germline ends came to 12 bases. The CDR3 sequence is 13 residues long. In nucleotides, the CDR3 is TGCGCCAGCAGCATATCGACGGATACTGAAGCTTTCTTT. Protein: CASSISTDTEAFF.

In this sample, this clone turned up a few times. This chain joins TRBV29-1 and TRBJ1-1; D is ambiguous. Germline V gene data show CDR1 as SQVTM and CDR2 as ANQGSEA. This CDR3 is 12 amino acids long. The V gene lost 3 bases and the J gene lost 6 bases, with 11 bases spanning the gap. CDR3 amino acids: CSVEVREAEAFF. CDR3 in DNA: TGCAGCGTTGAGGTGCGGGAAGCTGAAGCTTTCTTT.

This chain uses TRBV25-1 with TRBJ2-5, with D possibly TRBD2 on 6 matching bases. The CDR3 length is 15 residues. The ends were cut back, 6 bases at V and 4 bases at J, with 18 bases in the middle. Germline CDR1 MGHDK, CDR2 SYGVNS. The CDR3 is CASSLGGLRAETQYF. CDR3 coding DNA: TGTGCCAGCAGCCTGGGGGGTCTGCGGGCAGAGACCCAGTACTTC. The full variable domain, in which reference TRBV25-1 and TRBJ2-5 provide the parts outside the CDR3, is EADIYQTPRYLVIGTGKKITLECSQTMGHDKMYWYQQDPGMELHLIHYSYGVNSTEKGDLSSESTVSRIRTEHFPLTLESARPSHTSQYLCASSLGGLRAETQYFGPGTRLLVL.

The chain combines TRBV4-1 with TRBJ2-6, with D perhaps matching TRBD2 (5 bases). This CDR3 has 15 residues. V lost 2 bases and J lost 6, with 11 bases in between. Germline CDR1 is MGHRA and CDR2 is YSYEKL. CDR3 region: CASSQRRELANVLTF. DNA for the CDR3: TGCGCCAGCAGCCAACGACGGGAACTGGCCAACGTCCTGACTTTC.

The V and J genes are TRBV7-6 and TRBJ2-3; no clear D. The CDR3 covers 14 residues. Germline CDR1 SGHVS, CDR2 FNYEAQ. The ends were cut back, 2 bases at V and 5 bases at J, with 11 bases in the middle. CDR3 in amino acids: CASSLSGLGDTQYF. The CDR3 coding sequence is TGTGCCAGCAGCTTATCCGGGCTAGGAGATACGCAGTATTTT.

This chain joins TRBV4-3 and TRBJ1-2; D not certain. Looked up from germline, CDR1 is LGHNA and CDR2 is YSLEER. V was cut by 1 base and J by 7 bases, with 13 bases left in between. The CDR3 is made up of 14 amino acids. The CDR3 protein is CASSQVVSVSGYTF. CDR3 bases: TGCGCCAGCAGCCAAGTCGTCTCCGTCAGTGGCTACACCTTC.

V gene TRBV19 combines with J gene TRBJ1-1, with 7 bases that match TRBD1. V lost 2 bases to trimming and J lost 5 bases; unmatched junction nucleotides: 14. This CDR3 has 17 amino acids. Germline CDR1 and CDR2: LNHDA and SQIVND (reference sequence). CDR3 amino acids: CASSISPGQARWTEAFF. The DNA of the CDR3 is TGTGCCAGTAGTATATCCCCCGGACAGGCCAGGTGGACTGAAGCTTTCTTT.

The gene calls are TRBV5-1 and TRBJ1-2; 9 bases map to TRBD1. V lost 2 bases, J lost 6 bases, and 5 bases stayed unmatched. The CDR3 has 14 amino acids. The germline CDR1 and CDR2 sequences are SGHRS and YFSETQ. The CDR3: CASSFSGTGHGYTF. The CDR3 nucleotides read TGCGCCAGCAGCTTTTCCGGGACAGGGCATGGCTACACCTTC. Based on the CDR3 plus reference TRBV5-1 and TRBJ1-2, the full variable domain is KAGVTQTPRYLIKTRGQQVTLSCSPISGHRSVSWYQQTPGQGLQFLFEYFSETQRNKGNFPGRFSGRQFSNSRSEMNVSTLELGDSALYLCASSFSGTGHGYTFGSGTRLTVV.

The chain carries TRBV27 and TRBJ2-7, with a tentative D call TRBD1 (5 bases). This CDR3 comprises 14 residues. V shed 0 bases and J shed 6 bases, with 12 bases lying between them. CDR1 is MNHEY and CDR2 is SMNVEV in the germline V gene (reference sequence). The CDR3 coding sequence is TGTGCCAGCAGTTTATCACGACAGTCCCTCGAGCAGTACTTC. Translated, it gives CASSLSRQSLEQYF.

This chain links TRBV4-1 with TRBJ2-2; 14 nucleotides line up with TRBD2. The CDR3 consists of 17 residues. V lost 3 bases, J lost 2 bases, and 2 bases stayed unmatched. Per the germline V gene, CDR1 is MGHRA and CDR2 is YSYEKL. As DNA, the CDR3 is TGCGCCAGCAGCCAGGGACTAGCGGGGGCCAACACCGGGGAGCTGTTTTTT. Translated: CASSQGLAGANTGELFF.

The chain couples TRBV29-1 to TRBJ2-1, with 10 bases lining up with TRBD1. V was clipped by 8 bases and J by 6 bases; unmatched bases: 10. This CDR3 spans 14 amino acids. Germline CDR1 reads SQVTM; CDR2 reads ANQGSEA. The DNA of the CDR3 is TGCAGCTTTCCCGGGACAGGGGCTGTCAATGAGCAGTTCTTC. Amino acids: CSFPGTGAVNEQFF.

This clone appeared a few times. The chain has TRBV6-6 and TRBJ2-7; 7 bases align to TRBD1. CDR1 and CDR2 (germline): MNHNY, SVGAGI (reference sequence). The J segment lost 3 bases and the V segment lost 6 bases, leaving 2 bases of the junction unmatched. This CDR3 is 12 amino acids long. The CDR3 DNA sequence: TGTGCCAGCAGAGGGGGCGACTACGAGCAGTACTTC. Its translation: CASRGGDYEQYF.

This chain joins TRBV18 and TRBJ1-1; 8 nucleotides line up with TRBD1. Germline V CDR1 and CDR2: KGHSH, LQKENI. The CDR3 runs to 14 residues. The junction had 3 bases not matched to a gene; V was cut back by 5 bases and J by 1 base. CDR3 DNA sequence: TGTGCCAGCTCATCGACAGGGGAGAACACTGAAGCTTTCTTT. Residues: CASSSTGENTEAFF.

This chain uses TRBV5-1 with TRBJ1-2; D is undetermined. V dropped 0 bases and J dropped 7 bases, with 13 bases sitting between them. Germline CDR1 and CDR2: SGHRS and YFSETQ. The CDR3 totals 14 residues. Written as DNA, the CDR3 is TGCGCCAGCAGCTTGGGGACCCCGAGGACTGGCTACACCTTC. Protein product: CASSLGTPRTGYTF.

This chain links TRBV27 with TRBJ2-4; 8 nucleotides align to TRBD2. The CDR3 has 16 amino acids. Germline V gives CDR1 MNHEY, CDR2 SMNVEV (reference sequence). Trimming at V came to 5 bases and at J to 1 base, leaving 7 bases not matched to a gene. In nucleotides, the CDR3 is TGTGCCAGCAGTGCTCGGGGGGGGCCGGCCAAAAACATTCAGTACTTC. It specifies CASSARGGPAKNIQYF.

The rearrangement joins TRBV27 to TRBJ1-1; D not certain. CDR3 length: 13 amino acids. V gave up 5 bases and J gave up 11 bases, with 18 bases separating them. Germline lookup yields CDR1 MNHEY and CDR2 SMNVEV (reference sequence). CDR3 nucleotides: TGTGCCAGCAGTCAACTAGAATACGGATCGGCTTTCTTT. It yields the protein CASSQLEYGSAFF.

This sequence joins TRBV10-3 and TRBJ2-5, with 7 bases matching TRBD1. The CDR3 spans 15 residues. The V segment lost 8 bases and the J segment 5 bases; nucleotides outside the gene matches: 14. CDR1 is ENHRY, CDR2 SYGVKD, per germline. For the CDR3, the DNA is TGTGCCATCGCCCAAGGGACAGTCGGAGGCGAGACCCAGTACTTC. This sequence encodes CAIAQGTVGGETQYF.

The chain has TRBV5-1 and TRBJ1-2; no clear D gene. The CDR3 is made up of 16 amino acids. With 0 bases removed from V and 7 bases from J, the gap between germline ends came to 19 bases. In germline, CDR1 is SGHRS, CDR2 YFSETQ. CDR3 protein: CASSLGDTGPPGGYTF. The CDR3 DNA reads as TGCGCCAGCAGCTTGGGAGATACTGGGCCGCCGGGTGGCTACACCTTC.

The CDR3 coding sequence is TGTGCCAGCAGCGTAGAAGAAAAGGTAGCCAAAAACATTCAGTACTTC. Translated, it gives CASSVEEKVAKNIQYF. The rearrangement uses TRBV9 and TRBJ2-4, with unresolved D. The ends were cut back, 0 bases at V and 0 bases at J, with 10 bases in the middle. Germline values: CDR1 SGDLS, CDR2 YYNGEE. The CDR3 has 16 residues. Based on the CDR3 plus reference TRBV9 and TRBJ2-4, the full variable domain is DSGVTQTPKHLITATGQRVTLRCSPRSGDLSVYWYQQSLDQGLQFLIQYYNGEERAKGNILERFSAQQFPDLHSELNLSSLELGDSALYFCASSVEEKVAKNIQYFGAGTRLSVL.

The CDR3: CASSPNAGGGTDTQYF. CDR3 coding DNA: TGCGCCAGCAGCCCCAACGCGGGCGGGGGGACAGATACGCAGTATTTT. The V gene is TRBV5-1, the J gene TRBJ2-3, with 8 bases that match TRBD2. Germline trimming cut 4 bases from V and 3 bases from J; bases unmatched to any gene: 10. Germline lookup yields CDR1 SGHRS and CDR2 YFSETQ. The CDR3 is 16 amino acids. Using reference TRBV5-1 and TRBJ2-3 for the parts outside the CDR3, the full variable domain is KAGVTQTPRYLIKTRGQQVTLSCSPISGHRSVSWYQQTPGQGLQFLFEYFSETQRNKGNFPGRFSGRQFSNSRSEMNVSTLELGDSALYLCASSPNAGGGTDTQYFGPGTRLTVL.

This clone was seen only a few times. The chain carries TRBV4-2 and TRBJ1-5, with a possible D match to TRBD1 (5 bases). V lost 4 bases to trimming and J lost 7 bases, with 17 bases between them. The CDR3 totals 15 residues. Germline V CDR1 and CDR2: LGHNA, YNFKEQ. The CDR3 nucleotides read TGTGCCAGCAGCCCAGGAGGCCGGGGGGACCAGCCCCAGCATTTT. It is translated as CASSPGGRGDQPQHF.

The genes are TRBV10-2 and TRBJ2-2; D possibly corresponds to TRBD1 (5 bases). CDR3 length: 14 amino acids. In germline, CDR1 is WSHSY, CDR2 SAAADI. Trimming took off 7 bases at V and 4 bases at J, with 13 bases between the two ends. For the CDR3, the DNA is TGCGCCAGCAAGCGAAGGGGTAGCACCGGGGAGCTGTTTTTT. Translating gives CASKRRGSTGELFF.